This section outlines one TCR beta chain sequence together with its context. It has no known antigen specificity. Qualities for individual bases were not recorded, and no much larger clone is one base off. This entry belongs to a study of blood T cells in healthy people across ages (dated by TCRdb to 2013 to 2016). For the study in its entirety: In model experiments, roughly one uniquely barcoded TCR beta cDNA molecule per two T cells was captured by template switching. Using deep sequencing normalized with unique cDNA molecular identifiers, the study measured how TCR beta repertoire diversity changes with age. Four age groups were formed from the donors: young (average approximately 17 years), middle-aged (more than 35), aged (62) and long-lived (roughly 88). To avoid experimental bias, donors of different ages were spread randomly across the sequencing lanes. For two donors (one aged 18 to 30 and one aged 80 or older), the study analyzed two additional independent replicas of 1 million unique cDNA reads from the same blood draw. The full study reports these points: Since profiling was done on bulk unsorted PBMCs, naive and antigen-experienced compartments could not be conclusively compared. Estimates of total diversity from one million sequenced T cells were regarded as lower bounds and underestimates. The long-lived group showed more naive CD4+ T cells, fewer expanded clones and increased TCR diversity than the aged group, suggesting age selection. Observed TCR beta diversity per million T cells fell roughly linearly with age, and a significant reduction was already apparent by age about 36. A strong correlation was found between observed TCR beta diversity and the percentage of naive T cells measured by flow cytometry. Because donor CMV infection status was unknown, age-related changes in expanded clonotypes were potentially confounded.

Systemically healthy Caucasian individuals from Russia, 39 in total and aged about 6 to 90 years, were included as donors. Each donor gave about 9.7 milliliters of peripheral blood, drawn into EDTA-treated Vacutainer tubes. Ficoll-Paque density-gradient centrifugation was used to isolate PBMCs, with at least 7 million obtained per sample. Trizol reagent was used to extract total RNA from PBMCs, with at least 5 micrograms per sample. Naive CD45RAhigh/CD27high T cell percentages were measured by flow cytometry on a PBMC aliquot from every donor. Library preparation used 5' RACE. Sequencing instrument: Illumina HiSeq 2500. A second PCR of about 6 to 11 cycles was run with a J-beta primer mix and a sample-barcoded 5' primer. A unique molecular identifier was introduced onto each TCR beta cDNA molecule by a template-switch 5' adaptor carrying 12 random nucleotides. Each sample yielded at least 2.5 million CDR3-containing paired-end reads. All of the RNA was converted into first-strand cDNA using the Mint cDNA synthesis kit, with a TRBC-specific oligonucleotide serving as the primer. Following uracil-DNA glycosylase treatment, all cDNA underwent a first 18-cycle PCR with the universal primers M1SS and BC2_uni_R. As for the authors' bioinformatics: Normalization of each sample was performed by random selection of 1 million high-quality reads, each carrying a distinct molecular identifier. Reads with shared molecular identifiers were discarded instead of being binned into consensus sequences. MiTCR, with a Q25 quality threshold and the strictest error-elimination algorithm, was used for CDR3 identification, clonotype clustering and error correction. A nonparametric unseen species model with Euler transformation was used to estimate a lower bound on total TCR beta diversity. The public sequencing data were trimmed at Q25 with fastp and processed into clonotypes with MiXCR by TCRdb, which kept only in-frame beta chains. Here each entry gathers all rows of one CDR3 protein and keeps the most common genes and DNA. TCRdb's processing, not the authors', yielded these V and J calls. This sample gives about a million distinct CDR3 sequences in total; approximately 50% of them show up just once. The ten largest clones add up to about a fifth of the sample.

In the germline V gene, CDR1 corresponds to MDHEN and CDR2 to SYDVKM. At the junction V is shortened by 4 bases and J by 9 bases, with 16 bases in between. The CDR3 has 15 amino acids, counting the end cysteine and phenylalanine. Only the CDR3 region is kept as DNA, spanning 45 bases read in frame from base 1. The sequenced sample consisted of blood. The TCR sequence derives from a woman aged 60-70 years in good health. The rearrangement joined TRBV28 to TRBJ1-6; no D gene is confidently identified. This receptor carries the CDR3 CASSSPALLGSPLHF. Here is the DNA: TGTGCCAGCAGTTCCCCGGCGCTCCTGGGTTCACCCCTCCACTTT.